The entry below describes one T cell receptor (beta chain). Its antigen has not been determined. The record has no base qualities; no much larger clone is one base away. TCRbeta CDR3 regions were amplified from genomic DNA by means of the immunoSEQ Assay, a bias-controlled multiplex PCR. The published analysis was carried out like this. The number of nucleated cells in each sample was estimated by amplification of reference gene primers within the assay. Sequence reads were collapsed and filtered to measure the absolute abundance of every unique TCRbeta CDR3 rearrangement. For each sample, productive Simpson clonality was calculated as the square root of Simpson's diversity index over productive rearrangements. TCRdb re-hosts the immuneACCESS table, in-frame sequences only. Its copies lack some clones; in the studies checked, an unresolved V gene accounts for under half of them, and the cause for the rest is not known. The DNA gave D and trimming, while V, J and clone size come from that table. The sample has roughly 240,000 clones on record, approximately 86% of them singletons. 1.5% to 2% of the sample is in the top ten clones.

The junction carries 13 bases between V and J, which are trimmed by 2 bases and 2 bases respectively. The germline V gene encodes CDR1 MNHEY and CDR2 SMNVEV (reference sequence). The CDR3 covers 15 residues, taking in both the cysteine and the phenylalanine. The entry retains the CDR3 DNA only, 45 bases that are in frame from base 1. Another Seattle source contributed samples from volunteer blood donors who had recovered from COVID-19. Whole blood was collected in K2EDTA tubes by collaborating institutions according to the institutions' own protocols. For TCRbeta analysis, collaborators shipped samples as frozen whole blood, isolated PBMCs, or DNA extracted from either of those sample types. This specimen comes from a study of blood T cell repertoires in COVID-19 (dated by TCRdb to about 2020). Context from the whole study: Samples from collaborators originated in the United States, Italy and Spain and spanned both the acute and convalescent phases of COVID-19. The prospective study material was composed of cDNA or gDNA derived from T cells, B-cell-depleted T cells, or PBMCs. Deeply sampled blood TCRbeta repertoires from subjects exposed to, actively infected with, or recovered from COVID-19 were included in the dataset. The repertoires were made available in a free public database intended to serve as a resource for research on the immune response to SARS-CoV-2. The samples were drawn from two sources: the first 160 participants of the ongoing ImmuneRACE study, and fewer than 1,500 subjects contributed by 6 global collaborators. The sample metadata nearly always contained a de-identified subject ID, COVID-19 status, age in years and sex. Where available, HLA class I and class II types were obtained from metadata supplied by the sample provider rather than from assay-based typing. The study at large found these results: How much clinical and demographic metadata was included differed by source and by participant, and the metadata was provided uncurated.

The rearranged chain carries TRBV27 and TRBJ2-7; TRBD2 is a possible D gene, resting on 6 matching bases. Sequencing input: peripheral blood. The TCR comes from a woman aged 60 to 75 who had recovered from COVID-19. The CDR3 region: CASSLGGTGPYEQYF. The bases are TGTGCCAGCAGTTTAGGGGGGACGGGTCCCTACGAGCAGTACTTC.